The clone carrying this T cell receptor (beta chain) occurred once. This specimen comes from a study of T cell repertoires in ileal Crohn's disease. Some clones are missing from TCRdb's copy, which holds only in-frame ones; the method was immunoSEQ multiplex PCR. The sample includes some 4,000 clones, 70% to 85% of them seen just once. The CDR3 sequence is 15 residues long. Germline CDR1 and CDR2: MNHEY and SVGAGI. Trimming cost V 3 bases and J 7 bases; bases outside gene matches: 8. This chain connects TRBV6-5 to TRBJ2-1, with 8 bases fitting TRBD2. What was sequenced was ileal tissue. The clonotype was recovered from an adult with Crohn's disease. Written as DNA, the CDR3 is TGTGCCAGCAGTTATATCGCGGGGGGTACTAATGAGCAGTTCTTC. Protein product: CASSYIAGGTNEQFF.